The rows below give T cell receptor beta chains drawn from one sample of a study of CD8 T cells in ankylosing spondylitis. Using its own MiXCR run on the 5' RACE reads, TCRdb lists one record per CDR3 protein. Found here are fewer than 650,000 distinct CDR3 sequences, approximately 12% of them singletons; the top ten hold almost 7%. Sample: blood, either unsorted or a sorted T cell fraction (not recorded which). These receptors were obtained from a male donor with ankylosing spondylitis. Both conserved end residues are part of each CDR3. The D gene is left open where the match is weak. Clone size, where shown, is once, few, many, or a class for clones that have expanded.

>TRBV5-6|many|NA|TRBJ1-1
CASSLVQTTYSEAFF
TGTGCCAGCAGCTTGGTCCAGACAACTTATTCGGAAGCTTTCTTT
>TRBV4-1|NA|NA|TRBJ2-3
CASSQEGEADSTDTQYF
TGCGCCAGCAGCCAAGAAGGGGAAGCGGATAGCACAGATACGCAGTATTTT
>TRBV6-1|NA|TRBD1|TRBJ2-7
CASSRTGTGNEQYF
TGTGCCAGCAGCCGGACAGGGACAGGGAACGAGCAGTACTTC
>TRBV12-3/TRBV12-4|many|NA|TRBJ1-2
CASSGPNYGYTF
TGTGCCAGCAGCGGCCCTAACTATGGCTACACCTTC
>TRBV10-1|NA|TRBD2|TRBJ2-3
CASSESLGLGGSGADTQYF
TGCGCCAGCAGTGAGTCTCTGGGTTTGGGCGGGAGTGGCGCAGATACGCAGTATTTT
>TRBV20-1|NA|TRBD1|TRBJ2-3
CSARDSRTGRTDTQYF
TGCAGTGCTAGAGATTCCAGGACAGGGCGCACAGATACGCAGTATTTT
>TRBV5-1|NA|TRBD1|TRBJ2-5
CASSTTGGQETQYF
TGCGCCAGCAGCACCACAGGGGGCCAAGAGACCCAGTACTTC
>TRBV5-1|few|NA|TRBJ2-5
CASSSMRETQYF
TGCGCCAGCAGCTCAATGAGGGAGACCCAGTACTTC
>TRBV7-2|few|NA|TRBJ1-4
CASSRDLATNEKLFF
TGTGCCAGCAGCCGGGATCTCGCAACTAATGAAAAACTGTTTTTT
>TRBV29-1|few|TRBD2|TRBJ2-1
CSVEAGGRAPSSYNEQFF
TGCAGCGTTGAGGCCGGCGGGAGGGCCCCTAGCTCCTACAATGAGCAGTTCTTC
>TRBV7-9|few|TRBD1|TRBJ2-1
CAISGQGNHNEQFF
TGTGCCATCTCGGGACAGGGGAATCACAATGAGCAGTTCTTC
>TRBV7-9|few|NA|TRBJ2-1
CASSRLLTQRQFF
TGTGCCAGCAGTCGCCTTCTCACCCAAAGGCAGTTCTTC
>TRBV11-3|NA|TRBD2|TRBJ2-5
CASSLDAGGRTQYF
TGTGCCAGCAGCTTAGATGCGGGGGGGAGGACCCAGTACTTC
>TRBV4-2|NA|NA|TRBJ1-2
CASGQDIGQAPGYTF
TGTGCCAGCGGCCAAGATATAGGGCAGGCCCCAGGCTACACCTTC
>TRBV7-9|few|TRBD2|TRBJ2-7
CASSLGEGRTYEQYF
TGTGCCAGCAGCTTAGGGGAGGGCAGAACCTACGAGCAGTACTTC
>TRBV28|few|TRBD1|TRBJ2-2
CASSSPYRTGVTGELFF
TGTGCCAGCAGTTCCCCATACCGGACAGGGGTCACCGGGGAGCTGTTTTTT
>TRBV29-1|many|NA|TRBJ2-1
CSGLENEQFF
TGCAGCGGATTGGAAAATGAGCAGTTCTTC
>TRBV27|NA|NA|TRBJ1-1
CASSLSGAGSEAFF
TGTGCCAGCAGTTTATCAGGAGCGGGTTCTGAAGCTTTCTTT
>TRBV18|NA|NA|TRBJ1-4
CASSPNKGTNEKLFF
TGTGCCAGCTCACCAAATAAGGGTACTAATGAAAAACTGTTTTTT